Following are 32 T cell receptor beta chains from one sample sequenced in a study of a mutant IDH1 vaccine in newly diagnosed glioma. Time point indicated: week 35, safety follow-up. Doses comprised 300 ug of mutant IDH1 20-mer peptide each, plus topical imiquimod. The protocol was immunoSEQ multiplex PCR, while the TCRdb copy is restricted to in-frame clones and leaves out a portion. The sample has approximately 50,000 clones, 86% seen once. Their recognized antigens are unknown. Sequenced material: PBMCs, taken from a glioma patient whose treatment included an IDH1 peptide vaccine. The source of these receptors is a man aged 35 to 55 with glioma.

The rearrangement links TRBV19 to TRBJ1-1, with unresolved D. Trimming cost V 4 bases and J 0 bases, with 9 bases left between them. Looked up from germline, CDR1 is LNHDA and CDR2 is SQIVND (reference sequence). This CDR3 has 14 residues. The CDR3 loop reads CASSKRWMNTEAFF. In DNA, the CDR3 is TGTGCCAGTAGTAAACGCTGGATGAACACTGAAGCTTTCTTT. The whole variable domain, remainder taken from reference TRBV19 and TRBJ1-1, is DGGITQSPKYLFRKEGQNVTLSCEQNLNHDAMYWYRQDPGQGLRLIYYSQIVNDFQKGDIAEGYSVSREKKESFPLTVTSAQKNPTAFYLCASSKRWMNTEAFFGQGTRLTVV.

The CDR3 spells CASSRGTGSPTDTQYF. CDR3 DNA sequence: TGTGCCAGTAGTAGGGGGACAGGTTCGCCCACAGATACGCAGTATTTT. The gene calls are TRBV19 and TRBJ2-3; TRBD1 matches 8 bases. Trimming removed 4 bases from V and 2 bases from J; junction bases left unmatched: 8. The CDR3 extends over 16 amino acids. In germline, CDR1 is LNHDA, CDR2 SQIVND (reference sequence).

The rearrangement joins TRBV5-8 to TRBJ2-7; a weak D match, TRBD1 (6 bases). V lost 9 bases and J 2 bases, leaving 12 bases between the germline ends. Germline CDR1 reads SGHTS; CDR2 reads YDEGEE. The CDR3 has 12 amino acids. CDR3 in amino acids: CATNRDPYEQYF. CDR3 in DNA: TGTGCCACTAACAGGGACCCCTACGAGCAGTACTTC.

The V call is TRBV28, the J call TRBJ1-3, with no clear D. The CDR3 extends over 14 amino acids. With 1 base removed from V and 0 bases from J, the gap between germline ends came to 4 bases. Germline V gene lookup returns CDR1 MDHEN and CDR2 SYDVKM. CDR3 coding DNA: TGTGCCAGCAGTTTATTAAGCTCTGGAAACACCATATATTTT. Translating gives CASSLLSSGNTIYF.

V usage is TRBV25-1 and J usage is TRBJ2-7; D call uncertain. Trimming removed 3 bases from V and 1 base from J, with 13 bases in between. The CDR3 extends over 15 amino acids. In germline, CDR1 is MGHDK, CDR2 SYGVNS. CDR3 loop: CASSEGGIGSYEQYF. The CDR3 DNA is TGTGCCAGCAGTGAGGGTGGGATCGGGTCCTACGAGCAGTACTTC.

The chain carries TRBV7-9 and TRBJ2-7; possible D gene TRBD2, 6 bases. The CDR3 contains 15 residues. Germline-derived CDR1 and CDR2 are SEHNR and FQNEAQ (reference sequence). The ends were cut back, 5 bases at V and 0 bases at J, with 14 bases in the middle. The CDR3 reads CASSPRRAGSYEQYF. Here the CDR3 DNA reads TGTGCCAGCAGCCCCCGGAGAGCGGGCTCCTACGAGCAGTACTTC.

CDR3 bases: TGCGCCAGCAGCAATGATGGGGGGACGCCCCAGCATTTT. It codes for CASSNDGGTPQHF. V usage is TRBV5-1 and J usage is TRBJ1-5; D is possibly TRBD1 (5 bases). V was cut by 4 bases and J by 9 bases, with 14 bases left in between. Germline lookup yields CDR1 SGHRS and CDR2 YFSETQ. CDR3 length: 13 amino acids. Variable domain in full (rest from reference TRBV5-1 and TRBJ1-5): KAGVTQTPRYLIKTRGQQVTLSCSPISGHRSVSWYQQTPGQGLQFLFEYFSETQRNKGNFPGRFSGRQFSNSRSEMNVSTLELGDSALYLCASSNDGGTPQHFGDGTRLSIL.

This rearrangement joins TRBV28 to TRBJ2-1; 10 nucleotides align to TRBD2. The CDR3 runs 17 residues. Germline values: CDR1 MDHEN, CDR2 SYDVKM. V lost 7 bases and J lost 0; bases outside the gene matches: 9. CDR3 region: CASTSSGRPSSYNEQFF. CDR3 sequence (DNA): TGTGCCAGCACTTCTAGCGGGAGACCCAGCTCCTACAATGAGCAGTTCTTC.

The rearrangement joins TRBV18 to TRBJ2-7, with a possible D match to TRBD1 (5 bases). This CDR3 comprises 14 residues. Trimming removed 3 bases at V and 6 bases at J, with 15 bases between. Per the germline V gene, CDR1 is KGHSH and CDR2 is LQKENI. The CDR3 bases are TGTGCCAGCTCACCGGAAAGGGGTGGGTTCGAGCAGTACTTC. Translation gives CASSPERGGFEQYF.

The V and J genes are TRBV14 and TRBJ2-2; 7 bases are shared with TRBD2. The ends lost 6 bases at V and 2 bases at J; junction bases unmatched: 9. The CDR3 is made up of 16 amino acids. Germline V CDR1 and CDR2: SGHDN, FVKESK. The CDR3 nucleotides are TGTGCCAGCAGTCCTTTAGCGGGTCTAAACACCGGGGAGCTGTTTTTT. It yields the protein CASSPLAGLNTGELFF.

V usage is TRBV19 and J usage is TRBJ2-4; D ambiguous. There are 15 residues in the CDR3. The V gene's germline CDR1 is LNHDA and CDR2 SQIVND (reference sequence). Trimming stripped 3 bases from V and 0 bases from J, with 9 bases between. The CDR3: CASSIIGEAKNIQYF. CDR3 in DNA: TGTGCCAGTAGTATTATTGGGGAAGCCAAAAACATTCAGTACTTC.

This clone appeared once. This chain uses TRBV6-1 with TRBJ2-5; 7 bases align to TRBD1. Germline V gene data show CDR1 as MNHNS and CDR2 as SASEGT. This CDR3 contains 14 residues. V gave up 7 bases and J gave up 5 bases; unmatched junction bases: 10. The CDR3 region is CASILTGQVETQYF. For the CDR3, the DNA is TGTGCCAGCATTCTGACAGGGCAGGTGGAGACCCAGTACTTC.

This clone was counted only a few times. V usage is TRBV4-1 and J usage is TRBJ2-5; D perhaps matches TRBD2 (5 bases). V lost 1 base and J 1 base, leaving 10 bases between the germline ends. This CDR3 contains 15 residues. Germline loops: CDR1 MGHRA, CDR2 YSYEKL. CDR3 region: CASSQVRRSQETQYF. The CDR3 region has the DNA TGCGCCAGCAGCCAAGTAAGGAGGAGCCAAGAGACCCAGTACTTC.

The rearrangement uses TRBV7-9 and TRBJ1-5; no reliable D call. Germline values: CDR1 SEHNR, CDR2 FQNEAQ (reference sequence). The CDR3 is 15 amino acids. Trimming cost V 6 bases and J 0 bases, with 12 bases left between them. For the CDR3, the DNA is TGTGCCAGCAGTAATACGGCAGGTAGCAATCAGCCCCAGCATTTT. Translation gives CASSNTAGSNQPQHF.

This rearrangement joins TRBV27 to TRBJ1-2, with 8 bases identical to TRBD1. Germline V gene sequence: CDR1 MNHEY, CDR2 SMNVEV (reference sequence). The ends lost 6 bases at V and 6 bases at J; junction bases unmatched: 6. The CDR3 is 13 residues long. This chain's CDR3 is CASRQGALDGYTF. The CDR3 DNA reads TGTGCCAGCAGGCAGGGGGCTCTTGATGGCTACACCTTC.

This clone has a single count. V is TRBV27 and J is TRBJ2-7; D not resolved. This CDR3 spans 11 amino acids. Germline V gene sequence: CDR1 MNHEY, CDR2 SMNVEV (reference sequence). V lost 5 bases, J lost 4 bases, and 6 bases lay in between. In DNA, the CDR3 is TGTGCCAGCAGTCACGCATACGAGCAGTACTTC. Its protein is CASSHAYEQYF.

This clone showed up just a few times. The CDR3 spells CASSPGVAGRSEQFF. Here the CDR3 DNA reads TGTGCCAGCTCACCCGGAGTAGCGGGAAGGAGTGAGCAGTTCTTC. The rearrangement joins TRBV18 to TRBJ2-1, with 8 bases aligning to TRBD2. The germline V gene encodes CDR1 KGHSH and CDR2 LQKENI. CDR3 length: 15 amino acids. V lost 3 bases and J lost 9; bases outside the gene matches: 10.

The CDR3: CASSHNRYYEQYF. In DNA, the CDR3 is TGCGCCAGCAGCCATAATAGATACTACGAGCAGTACTTC. The chain couples TRBV4-3 to TRBJ2-7; D is uncertain. The CDR3 is made up of 13 amino acids. Deletions cut 3 bases from V and 3 bases from J, with 9 bases between. Germline loops: CDR1 LGHNA, CDR2 YSLEER.

This chain connects TRBV9 to TRBJ1-4; D call uncertain. Per the germline V gene, CDR1 is SGDLS and CDR2 is YYNGEE. Trimming took 2 bases from V and 4 from J, leaving 9 bases between them. The CDR3 consists of 14 residues. CDR3 loop: CASSVQNSNEKLFF. CDR3 in DNA: TGTGCCAGCAGCGTCCAAAACAGTAATGAAAAACTGTTTTTT.

This chain connects TRBV6-6 to TRBJ1-1; no reliable D call. The CDR3 covers 13 residues. Trimming stripped 6 bases from V and 0 bases from J, with 8 bases between. Germline V gene sequence: CDR1 MNHNY, CDR2 SVGAGI (reference sequence). CDR3: CASSDTMNTEAFF. CDR3 bases: TGTGCCAGCAGCGATACCATGAACACTGAAGCTTTCTTT.

The chain uses TRBV25-1 and TRBJ1-1, with TRBD1 matching 9 bases. This CDR3 region has 16 residues. Germline values: CDR1 MGHDK, CDR2 SYGVNS. V dropped 5 bases and J dropped 1; count of bases not matched to a gene: 8. The CDR3 nucleotides read TGTGCCAGCAGTCGCGTAGGGACAGGGACGAACACTGAAGCTTTCTTT. Translating gives CASSRVGTGTNTEAFF.

This clone appeared a single time. The chain joins TRBV2 to TRBJ1-2; D remains unclear. The CDR3 spans 18 residues. Germline V gene sequence: CDR1 SNHLY, CDR2 FYNNEI. Deletions cut 3 bases from V and 0 bases from J, with 20 bases between. DNA of the CDR3: TGTGCCAGCAGTGATCCTTTGGGCAGCTCTTTAGCTAACTATGGCTACACCTTC. Protein product: CASSDPLGSSLANYGYTF.

The gene calls are TRBV5-4 and TRBJ2-3; 8 nucleotides align to TRBD2. The CDR3 length is 15 residues. V gave up 2 bases and J gave up 3 bases; unmatched junction bases: 5. Germline CDR1 is SGHNT and CDR2 is YYREEE (reference sequence). CDR3 nucleotides: TGTGCCAGCAGCTTCGGCGGGGGGAGGACAGATACGCAGTATTTT. It codes for CASSFGGGRTDTQYF.

The rearrangement uses TRBV18 and TRBJ2-7, with 9 bases lining up with TRBD1. Per the germline V gene, CDR1 is KGHSH and CDR2 is LQKENI. The CDR3 contains 14 residues. Trimming at V came to 4 bases and at J to 3 bases, leaving 4 bases not matched to a gene. CDR3 nucleotide sequence: TGTGCCAGCTCACTCGGACAGGGGAGCTACGAGCAGTACTTC. As protein: CASSLGQGSYEQYF.

This chain joins TRBV6-1 and TRBJ2-3; D assignment may be TRBD1 or TRBD2 (5 bases each). The CDR3 runs 15 residues. Germline V gives CDR1 MNHNS, CDR2 SASEGT. V dropped 4 bases and J dropped 3 bases, with 14 bases sitting between them. DNA for the CDR3: TGTGCCAGCAGTGCCGGGGCAGGGAATACAGATACGCAGTATTTT. Protein sequence: CASSAGAGNTDTQYF.

The chain is built from TRBV7-9 and TRBJ1-1; D unresolved. V was pared by 5 bases and J by 12 bases, with 13 bases between. The CDR3 is 11 residues long. The germline CDR1 and CDR2 sequences are SEHNR and FQNEAQ (reference sequence). CDR3 coding DNA: TGTGCCAGCAGCACCGTATCCGGTACTTTCTTT. Its translation is CASSTVSGTFF.

This clone was counted once. The gene calls are TRBV6-5 and TRBJ1-5, with 9 bases fitting TRBD1. J lost 8 bases, V lost 5 bases, and 4 bases had no gene match. Germline V lookup: CDR1 MNHEY, CDR2 SVGAGI. This CDR3 spans 13 amino acids. The CDR3 sequence is CASSLDRGKPQHF. The CDR3 DNA reads as TGTGCCAGCAGTCTCGACAGGGGGAAGCCCCAGCATTTT.

The rearrangement uses TRBV7-8 and TRBJ1-2; 8 positions match TRBD1. This CDR3 has 14 amino acids. Germline V lookup: CDR1 SGHVS, CDR2 FQNEAQ. V gave up 5 bases and J gave up 0 bases; unmatched junction bases: 2. CDR3: CASSVQGANYGYTF. The CDR3 DNA reads TGTGCCAGCAGCGTACAGGGGGCTAACTATGGCTACACCTTC.

The chain uses TRBV5-1 and TRBJ2-3; TRBD2 is a possible D gene (6 bases). The CDR3 consists of 14 residues. Trimming left V 0 bases short and J 4 bases short, with 9 bases between. Germline V CDR1 and CDR2: SGHRS, YFSETQ. CDR3 coding DNA: TGCGCCAGCAGCTTGGAGCGGGTGGCAGATACGCAGTATTTT. Protein product: CASSLERVADTQYF. The full variable domain, its missing parts supplied by reference TRBV5-1 and TRBJ2-3, is KAGVTQTPRYLIKTRGQQVTLSCSPISGHRSVSWYQQTPGQGLQFLFEYFSETQRNKGNFPGRFSGRQFSNSRSEMNVSTLELGDSALYLCASSLERVADTQYFGPGTRLTVL.

This clone has only one observation. The chain links TRBV7-7 to TRBJ2-7; D unresolved. Between the trimmed V and J ends, which lost 5 bases and 0 bases, there was a span of 11 bases. Germline V gene lookup returns CDR1 SSHAT and CDR2 FNYEAQ (reference sequence). CDR3 length equals 14 residues. As DNA, the CDR3 is TGTGCCAGCAGCCCGGACGGAAGCTCCTACGAGCAGTACTTC. Translating gives CASSPDGSSYEQYF.

The rearrangement joins TRBV18 to TRBJ1-2; TRBD1 aligns across 9 bases. Per the germline V gene, CDR1 is KGHSH and CDR2 is LQKENI. The V gene end was trimmed by 6 bases and the J gene end by 4 bases; junction bases not matched to a gene: 9. The CDR3 is 15 amino acids. The CDR3 here is CASSPGTGHFYGYTF. CDR3 bases: TGTGCCAGCTCGCCCGGGACAGGGCACTTCTATGGCTACACCTTC.

This clone was found once. V gene TRBV12-2 combines with J gene TRBJ2-7; TRBD2, the D gene given by the table, was not confirmed from the DNA. TRBV12-2 constitutes a pseudogene. This CDR3 is 15 amino acids long. The CDR3: CASRLAPRDNYEQYF. In DNA, the CDR3 is TGTGCAAGTCGCTTAGCGCCGCGGGATAACTACGAGCAGTACTTC.